A selection of T cell receptor beta chains follows, all from one sample in a study of cytomegalovirus exposure and HLA in healthy donors. The method was immunoSEQ multiplex PCR; TCRdb's version includes in-frame clones alone and lacks a portion of them. Altogether approximately 90,000 clones are present, 85% being singletons, with the ten largest covering about 7%. Sequencing was performed on PBMCs. These receptors originate from a middle-aged man in good health and CMV-seropositive. CDR3s include the opening cysteine and the closing phenylalanine or tryptophan. A D gene is named only where the DNA matches it firmly. Clone size is stated in some rows and not others, as once, few, many or a class when expanded.

CDR3: CASSQGEEGKNTEAFF; DNA: TGTGCCAGCAGCCAAGGGGAGGAAGGTAAAAACACTGAAGCTTTCTTT; D: -; V: TRBV4-2; J: TRBJ1-1; size: -
CDR3: CASSLGTIPEAFF; DNA: TGCGCCAGCAGCCTAGGGACAATCCCTGAAGCTTTCTTT; D: -; V: TRBV11-2; J: TRBJ1-1; size: few
CDR3: CATSPRTGLDQPQHF; DNA: TGTGCCACCTCTCCTCGGACAGGGTTGGATCAGCCCCAGCATTTT; D: TRBD1; V: TRBV19; J: TRBJ1-5; size: few
CDR3: CASSLVSGVAGELFF; DNA: TGCGCCAGCAGCTTGGTTTCGGGGGTAGCCGGGGAGCTGTTTTTT; D: -; V: TRBV5-1; J: TRBJ2-2; size: -
CDR3: CASRAGTAYEQYF; DNA: TGTGCCAGTAGGGCCGGGACAGCCTACGAGCAGTACTTC; D: TRBD1; V: TRBV19; J: TRBJ2-7; size: -
CDR3: CASSFEYTDTQYF; DNA: TGTGCCAGCAGTTTTGAGTACACAGATACGCAGTATTTT; D: -; V: TRBV27; J: TRBJ2-3; size: -
CDR3: CASSTWRAGKNIQYF; DNA: TGTGCCAGCAGCACCTGGAGGGCCGGCAAAAACATTCAGTACTTC; D: -; V: TRBV28; J: TRBJ2-4; size: few
CDR3: CASSGLPMPYEQYF; DNA: TGTGCCAGCAGTGGACTACCAATGCCCTACGAGCAGTACTTC; D: -; V: TRBV25-1; J: TRBJ2-7; size: -
CDR3: CASSRARRAYGYTF; DNA: TGTGCCAGCAGCCGGGCCCGGAGGGCCTATGGCTACACCTTC; D: -; V: TRBV14; J: TRBJ1-2; size: -
CDR3: CASTRPRTSGKVGADTQYF; DNA: TGTGCCAGCACGAGGCCGCGCACTAGCGGGAAGGTGGGAGCAGATACGCAGTATTTT; D: TRBD2; V: TRBV28; J: TRBJ2-3; size: -
CDR3: CASSLGVSGLIGNEQFF; DNA: TGTGCCAGCAGCTTAGGCGTGTCGGGACTAATCGGGAATGAGCAGTTCTTC; D: TRBD2; V: TRBV7-2; J: TRBJ2-1; size: -
CDR3: CASSLGANTEAFF; DNA: TGTGCCAGCAGCCTGGGGGCGAACACTGAAGCTTTCTTT; D: -; V: TRBV6-6; J: TRBJ1-1; size: -
CDR3: CASSVGGGSAETFF; DNA: -; D: -; V: TRBV9; J: TRBJ1-1; size: -
CDR3: CASGTNRPSSYEQYF; DNA: TGCGCCAGCGGTACCAACAGGCCCAGCTCCTACGAGCAGTACTTC; D: -; V: TRBV23-1; J: TRBJ2-7; size: -
CDR3: CASAPPGGVVLFF; DNA: TGCGCCAGCGCCCCGCCGGGGGGCGTCGTACTGTTTTTT; D: -; V: TRBV5-1; J: TRBJ1-4; size: -
CDR3: CASGLVLGRGGETQYF; DNA: TGTGCTAGTGGTTTGGTACTGGGGCGGGGAGGGGAGACCCAGTACTTC; D: TRBD2; V: TRBV12-5; J: TRBJ2-5; size: -
CDR3: CASSTTGRDEQFF; DNA: TGTGCCAGCAGCACCACAGGGCGGGATGAGCAGTTCTTC; D: -; V: TRBV7-2; J: TRBJ2-1; size: -
CDR3: CASSRGQGYVGELFF; DNA: TGCGCCAGCAGCCGGGGACAGGGGTACGTCGGGGAGCTGTTTTTT; D: TRBD1; V: TRBV4-1; J: TRBJ2-2; size: -
CDR3: CASSLFGTGVYEQYF; DNA: TGTGCCAGCAGTTTATTTGGGACAGGGGTTTACGAGCAGTACTTC; D: TRBD1; V: TRBV27; J: TRBJ2-7; size: -
CDR3: CSGDRGGGMNTEAFF; DNA: TGCAGCGGGGACAGGGGAGGTGGTATGAACACTGAAGCTTTCTTT; D: TRBD1; V: TRBV29-1; J: TRBJ1-1; size: -
CDR3: CASRGLLNGDTQYF; DNA: TGTGCCAGTAGGGGACTTCTAAATGGCGATACGCAGTATTTT; D: -; V: TRBV19; J: TRBJ2-3; size: once
CDR3: CASSPGQGIYTF; DNA: TGTGCCAGTAGTCCGGGACAGGGAATCTACACCTTC; D: TRBD1; V: TRBV19; J: TRBJ1-2; size: -
CDR3: CASRRGDSQDTEAFF; DNA: TGTGCCAGCAGACGAGGGGACAGTCAGGACACTGAAGCTTTCTTT; D: TRBD1; V: TRBV28; J: TRBJ1-1; size: -
CDR3: CASSFQGQGQETQYF; DNA: TGTGCCAGCAGCTTCCAGGGACAGGGGCAAGAGACCCAGTACTTC; D: TRBD1; V: TRBV7-2; J: TRBJ2-5; size: -
CDR3: CASSLTPNTEAFF; DNA: TGTGCCAGCAGTCTTACACCGAACACTGAAGCTTTCTTT; D: -; V: TRBV2; J: TRBJ1-1; size: -
CDR3: CASSASGSGTQYF; DNA: TGCGCCAGCAGTGCTAGCGGGAGTGGTACGCAGTATTTT; D: TRBD2; V: TRBV10-2; J: TRBJ2-3; size: -
CDR3: CASRRLAGGHEQYF; DNA: TGCGCCAGCAGACGACTAGCGGGAGGACACGAGCAGTACTTC; D: TRBD2; V: TRBV23-1; J: TRBJ2-7; size: -
CDR3: CASRDLDSLNTEAFF; DNA: TGCGCCAGCAGAGACCTGGACAGCTTGAACACTGAAGCTTTCTTT; D: -; V: TRBV5-1; J: TRBJ1-1; size: -
CDR3: CAISPAQGRQGYTF; DNA: TGTGCCATCAGTCCAGCACAGGGGAGACAAGGCTACACCTTC; D: TRBD1; V: TRBV10-3; J: TRBJ1-2; size: -
CDR3: CASSASGTGGAKTQYF; DNA: TGCGCCAGCAGCGCCTCCGGGACAGGGGGCGCGAAGACCCAGTACTTC; D: TRBD1; V: TRBV5-1; J: TRBJ2-5; size: -
CDR3: CASSLEGIGVNTEAFF; DNA: TGTGCCAGCAGCTTAGAGGGAATCGGGGTGAACACTGAAGCTTTCTTT; D: -; V: TRBV7-8; J: TRBJ1-1; size: -
CDR3: CASSLRTGEAFF; DNA: TGTGCCAGCAGCTTACGGACAGGGGAAGCTTTCTTT; D: TRBD1; V: TRBV7-2; J: TRBJ1-1; size: -
CDR3: CASTGGGTSNQPQHF; DNA: TGTGCCAGCACGGGCGGAGGAACTAGCAATCAGCCCCAGCATTTT; D: -; V: TRBV28; J: TRBJ1-5; size: -